Included here is one TCR beta chain sequence, with context. V lost 1 base, J lost 1 base, and 7 bases lay in between. This CDR3 spans 14 amino acids. Germline assignment: CDR1 SGHTA and CDR2 FQGTGA. The data stem from a study of blood T cell repertoires in COVID-19. Per the original data handling: The assay estimated nucleated cells by amplifying reference gene primers. Libraries were prepared by immunoSEQ multiplex PCR; TCRdb keeps only in-frame clonotypes and omits some of them. V, J and clone size derive from that table, while D and trimming were established from the DNA sequence. The sample records over 120,000 clones, approximately 80% being singletons.

The clonotype originates from a woman at least 80 years old with acute or convalescent COVID-19. This chain connects TRBV7-3 to TRBJ1-1; no firm D call. Material for sequencing was peripheral blood. This CDR3 is CASSLRPPNTEAFF. The CDR3 DNA reads TGTGCCAGCAGCTTAAGGCCCCCGAACACTGAAGCTTTCTTT.